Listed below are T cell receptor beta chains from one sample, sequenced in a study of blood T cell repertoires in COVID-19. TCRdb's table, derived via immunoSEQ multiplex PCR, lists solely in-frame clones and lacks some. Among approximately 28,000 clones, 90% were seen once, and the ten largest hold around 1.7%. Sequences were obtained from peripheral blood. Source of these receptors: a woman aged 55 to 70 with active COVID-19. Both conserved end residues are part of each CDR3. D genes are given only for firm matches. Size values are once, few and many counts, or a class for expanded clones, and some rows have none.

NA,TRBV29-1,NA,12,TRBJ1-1,TGCAGCGGGGGGGACTTTGGCACTGAAGCTTTCTTT,CSGGDFGTEAFF
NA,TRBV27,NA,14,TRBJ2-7,TGTGCCAGCAGTTATTCCGGGAGCCTGAACGAGCAGTACTTC,CASSYSGSLNEQYF
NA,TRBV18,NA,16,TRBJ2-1,TGTGCCAGCTCTCTCCCGAAGGGGCGGGACTACAATGAGCAGTTCTTC,CASSLPKGRDYNEQFF
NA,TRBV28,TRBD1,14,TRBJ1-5,TGTGCCACCTCGACAGGGAACGGCAATCAGCCCCAGCATTTT,CATSTGNGNQPQHF
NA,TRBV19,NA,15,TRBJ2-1,TGTGCCAGTAGTGAGGCCCGCCACTCCTACAATGAGCAGTTCTTC,CASSEARHSYNEQFF
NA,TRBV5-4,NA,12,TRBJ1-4,TGTGCCAGCAGCTCCTTTTCGGGGGAACTGTTTTTT,CASSSFSGELFF
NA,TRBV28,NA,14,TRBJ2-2,TGTGCCAGCGTGGGGTCGGGGGTCGCCGGGGAGCTGTTTTTT,CASVGSGVAGELFF
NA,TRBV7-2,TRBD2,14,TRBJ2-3,TGTGCCAGCAGCCGGACTAGCGGTTCAGATACGCAGTATTTT,CASSRTSGSDTQYF
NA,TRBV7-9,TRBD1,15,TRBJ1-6,TGTGCCAGCAGCTTAACAGGGGTATATAATTCACCCCTCCACTTT,CASSLTGVYNSPLHF
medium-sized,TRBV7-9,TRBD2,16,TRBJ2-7,TGTGCCAGCAGCTTAGATAGCGGGTTATCCTCCTACGAGCAGTACTTC,CASSLDSGLSSYEQYF
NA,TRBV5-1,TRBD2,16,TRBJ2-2,TGCGCCAGCAGCCCGGGGGGTAGGGGAAACACCGGGGAGCTGTTTTTT,CASSPGGRGNTGELFF
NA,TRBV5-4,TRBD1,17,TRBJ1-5,TGTGCCAGCAGTTTTACCGGGACAGGGGGGGGCAATCAGCCCCAGCATTTT,CASSFTGTGGGNQPQHF
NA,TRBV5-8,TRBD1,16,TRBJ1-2,TGTGCCAGCAGCTCAGAGACAGGGAGATATGGCTATGGCTACACCTTC,CASSSETGRYGYGYTF
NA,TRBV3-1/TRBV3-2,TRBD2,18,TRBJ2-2,TGTGCCAGCAGCCAGGGCATGCTGGGACTAGCTGACACCGGGGAGCTGTTTTTT,CASSQGMLGLADTGELFF
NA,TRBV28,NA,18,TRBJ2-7,TGTGCCAGCAGTTACTTAACTATCCGGGACACAACCTCCTACGAGCAGTACTTC,CASSYLTIRDTTSYEQYF
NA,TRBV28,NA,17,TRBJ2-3,TGTGCCAGCAGGGGTTTATGGGCAGGGTTAGGGACAGATACGCAGTATTTT,CASRGLWAGLGTDTQYF
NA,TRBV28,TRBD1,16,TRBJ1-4,TGTGCCAGCAGTTTAGGAGCCGGGACAGGGGGTGAAAAACTGTTTTTT,CASSLGAGTGGEKLFF
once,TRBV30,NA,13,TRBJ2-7,TGTGCCTGGAGTGGGCAGTCATCCTACGAGCAGTACTTC,CAWSGQSSYEQYF
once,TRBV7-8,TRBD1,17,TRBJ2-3,TGTGCCAGCAGTGAAAGGTACAGGGGGCCGGACACAGATACGCAGTATTTT,CASSERYRGPDTDTQYF
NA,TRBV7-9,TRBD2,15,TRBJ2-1,TGTGCCAGCACCCCGGGACTAGCGCTGTACAATGAGCAGTTCTTC,CASTPGLALYNEQFF
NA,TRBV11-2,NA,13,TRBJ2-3,TGTGCCAGCAGCTTTGGTCCCGGAGATACGCAGTATTTT,CASSFGPGDTQYF
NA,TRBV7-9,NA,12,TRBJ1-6,TGTGCCAGCAGCTCGGGGAATTCACCCCTCCACTTT,CASSSGNSPLHF
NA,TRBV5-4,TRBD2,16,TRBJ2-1,TGTGCCAGCAGCTTGGGGGGGTATAGCGGGAGGGGTGAGCAGTTCTTC,CASSLGGYSGRGEQFF
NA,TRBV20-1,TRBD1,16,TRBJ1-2,TGCAGTGCTAGTTCGGCGGGACAGGGGGAAAACTATGGCTACACCTTC,CSASSAGQGENYGYTF
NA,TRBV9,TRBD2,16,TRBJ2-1,TGTGCCAGCAGCGCCCGGCTAGGGACTACCTACAATGAGCAGTTCTTC,CASSARLGTTYNEQFF
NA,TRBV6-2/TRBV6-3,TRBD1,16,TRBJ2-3,TGTGCCAGCAGTTTACCCCTAGGGCAGGGGGCGGGTACGCAGTATTTT,CASSLPLGQGAGTQYF